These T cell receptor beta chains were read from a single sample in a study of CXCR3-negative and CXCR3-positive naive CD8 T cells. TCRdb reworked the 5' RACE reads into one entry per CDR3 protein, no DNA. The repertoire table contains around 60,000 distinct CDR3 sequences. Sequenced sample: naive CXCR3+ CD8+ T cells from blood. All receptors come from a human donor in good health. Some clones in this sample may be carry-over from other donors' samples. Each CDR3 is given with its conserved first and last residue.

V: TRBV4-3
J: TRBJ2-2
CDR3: CASSQGGPDPPRPGELFF

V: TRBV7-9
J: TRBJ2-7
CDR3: CASSLPPEQYF

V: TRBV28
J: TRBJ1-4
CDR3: CASSQPRDTANEKLFF

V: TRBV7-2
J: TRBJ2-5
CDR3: CASSVPGQGAVVEETQYF

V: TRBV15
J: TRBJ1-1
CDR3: CATSRVVNTEAFF

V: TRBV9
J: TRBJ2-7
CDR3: CASSPRDSAYEQYF

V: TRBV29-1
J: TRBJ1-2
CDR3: CSVEDEATGAYGYTF

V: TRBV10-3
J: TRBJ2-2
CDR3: CAISDTQRGVLTGSWHFF

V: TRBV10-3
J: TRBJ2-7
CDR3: CAISELGGYEQYF

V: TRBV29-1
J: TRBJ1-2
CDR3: CSVRGEDYGGYTF